Below, 11 T cell receptor beta chains from the same sample are listed, as sequenced in a study of T cells in tumors after PD-1 blockade. Using immunoSEQ multiplex PCR, the repertoire was profiled, and TCRdb retains in-frame clones only, with some absent. The table includes 34,000 or so clones, 73% detected once. Sequenced material: PBMCs, taken after anti-PD-1 treatment. These receptors were obtained from a human donor with basal cell carcinoma.

V usage is TRBV7-6 and J usage is TRBJ2-2; D possibly corresponds to TRBD1 (5 bases). Trimming cost V 2 bases and J 0 bases, with 10 bases left between them. Germline assignment: CDR1 SGHVS and CDR2 FNYEAQ. The CDR3 loop spans 16 amino acids. CDR3 DNA sequence: TGTGCCAGCAGCTTACCAGGGAACGCGAACACCGGGGAGCTGTTTTTT. Protein product: CASSLPGNANTGELFF. Supplemented by reference TRBV7-6 and TRBJ2-2, the full variable domain reads GAGVSQSPRYKVTKRGQDVALRCDPISGHVSLYWYRQALGQGPEFLTYFNYEAQQDKSGLPNDRFSAERPEGSISTLTIQRTEQRDSAMYRCASSLPGNANTGELFFGEGSRLTVL.

The chain employs TRBV7-9 and TRBJ1-2; TRBD1 is a possible D gene (5 bases). The germline V and J ends were trimmed by 7 bases and 4 bases, with 19 bases remaining between them. The germline gives CDR1 SEHNR, CDR2 FQNEAQ (reference sequence). The CDR3 totals 15 residues. The CDR3 region is CASNIKQATLYGYTF. DNA of the CDR3: TGTGCCAGCAACATTAAACAGGCGACACTCTATGGCTACACCTTC.

The V and J genes are TRBV18 and TRBJ2-7; either TRBD1 or TRBD2 may fit D (5 bases each). The CDR3 loop spans 12 amino acids. Germline V gene lookup returns CDR1 KGHSH and CDR2 LQKENI. The V gene lost 3 bases and the J gene lost 5 bases, with 8 bases spanning the gap. The CDR3 DNA sequence: TGTGCCAGCTCACCGGGGACGGACGAGCAGTACTTC. Translation gives CASSPGTDEQYF.

The chain carries TRBV29-1 and TRBJ2-7; D remains unclear. With 4 bases removed from V and 2 bases from J, the gap between germline ends came to 9 bases. Germline CDR1 is SQVTM and CDR2 is ANQGSEA. The CDR3 loop spans 12 amino acids. The CDR3 spells CSVGASTYEQYF. CDR3 bases: TGCAGCGTTGGAGCGTCAACCTACGAGCAGTACTTC.

The chain joins TRBV14 to TRBJ2-1, with D perhaps being TRBD1 or TRBD2 (5 bases each). V lost 0 bases and J lost 10, with 13 bases in between. This CDR3 is 14 amino acids long. The germline gives CDR1 SGHDN, CDR2 FVKESK. CDR3 nucleotides: TGTGCCAGCAGCCAAGACGAGACTACAGGAGAGCAGTTCTTC. This encodes CASSQDETTGEQFF.

The count of this clone is one. The V and J genes are TRBV15 and TRBJ1-5; D remains unclear. Germline V CDR1 and CDR2: LNHNV, YYDKDF (reference sequence). CDR3 length: 16 amino acids. Trimming took off 1 base at V and 9 bases at J, with 19 bases between the two ends. CDR3 loop: CATSRGARMTLGPQHF. The CDR3 DNA is TGTGCCACCAGCAGAGGGGCCCGGATGACCCTGGGGCCCCAGCATTTT.

This sequence joins TRBV2 and TRBJ2-7, with 9 bases that match TRBD2. The V gene end was trimmed by 6 bases and the J gene end by 1 base; junction bases not matched to a gene: 4. The CDR3 sequence is 14 residues long. Germline V gives CDR1 SNHLY, CDR2 FYNNEI. CDR3: CASRPSGASYEQYF. The CDR3 DNA sequence: TGTGCCAGCAGGCCTAGCGGGGCATCCTACGAGCAGTACTTC.

Concerning this clone itself: One end of the junction varies from germline; a read error may be responsible. The chain employs TRBV28 and TRBJ1-2, with no clear D. The CDR3 length is 11 residues. Looked up from germline, CDR1 is MDHEN and CDR2 is SYDVKM. CDR3 sequence reads: CASSWNRHMSF. In nucleotides, the CDR3 is TGTGCCAGCAGTTGGAACCGCCACATGTCCTTC.

The V call is TRBV6-1, the J call TRBJ1-2; the D is unclear. Trimming took off 2 bases at V and 8 bases at J, with 12 bases between the two ends. The CDR3 has 13 amino acids. CDR1 MNHNS and CDR2 SASEGT come from the germline V gene. CDR3 in amino acids: CASSERNSLGYTF. Written as DNA, the CDR3 is TGTGCCAGCAGTGAAAGAAACAGTTTGGGCTACACCTTC.

The chain couples TRBV7-9 to TRBJ2-7; TRBD1 matches 9 bases. Germline CDR1 and CDR2: SEHNR and FQNEAQ (reference sequence). V lost 7 bases to trimming and J lost 6 bases; unmatched junction nucleotides: 10. This CDR3 is 14 amino acids long. The CDR3 is CASTPTGGRAEQYF. CDR3 sequence (DNA): TGTGCCAGCACCCCGACAGGGGGGAGGGCCGAGCAGTACTTC.

The V call is TRBV9, the J call TRBJ2-3; TRBD2 aligns across 8 bases. CDR1 is SGDLS and CDR2 is YYNGEE in the germline V gene. This CDR3 contains 15 residues. The V gene end was trimmed by 5 bases and the J gene end by 4 bases; junction bases not matched to a gene: 9. The CDR3 protein is CASSPSGSLPDTQYF. CDR3 DNA sequence: TGTGCCAGCAGTCCCAGCGGGAGTCTCCCAGATACGCAGTATTTT.